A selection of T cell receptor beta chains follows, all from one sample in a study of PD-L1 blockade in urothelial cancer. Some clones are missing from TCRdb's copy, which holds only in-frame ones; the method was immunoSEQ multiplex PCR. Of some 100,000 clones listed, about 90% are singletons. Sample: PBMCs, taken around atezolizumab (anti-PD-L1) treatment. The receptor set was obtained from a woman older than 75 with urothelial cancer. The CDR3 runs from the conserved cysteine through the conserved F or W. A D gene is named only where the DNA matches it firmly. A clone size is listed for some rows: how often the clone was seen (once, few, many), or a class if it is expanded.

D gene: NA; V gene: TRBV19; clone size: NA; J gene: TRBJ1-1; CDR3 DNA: TGTGCCAGTAGACGGGGGACTGAAGCTTTCTTT; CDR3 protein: CASRRGTEAFF
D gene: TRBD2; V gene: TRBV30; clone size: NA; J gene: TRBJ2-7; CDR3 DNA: TGTGCCTGGAGTGTAGGGACTAGCGGAACCTACGAGCAGTACTTC; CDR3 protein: CAWSVGTSGTYEQYF
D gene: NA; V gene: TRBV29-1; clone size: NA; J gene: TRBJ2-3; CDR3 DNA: TGCAGCGGCACCACTACGGGAGATACGCAGTATTTT; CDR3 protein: CSGTTTGDTQYF
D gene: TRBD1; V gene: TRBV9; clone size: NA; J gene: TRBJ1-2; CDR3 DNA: TGTGCCAGCAGCGGTGGACAGGGGAAGAGTTTGAACTATGGCTACACCTTC; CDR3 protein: CASSGGQGKSLNYGYTF
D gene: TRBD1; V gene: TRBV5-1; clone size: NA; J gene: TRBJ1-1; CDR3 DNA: TGCGCCAGCAGCTGGACAGGGGGCTCTGAAGCTTTCTTT; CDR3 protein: CASSWTGGSEAFF
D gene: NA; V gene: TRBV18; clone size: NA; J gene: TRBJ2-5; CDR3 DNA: TGTGCCAGCTCACCAAACACCCAAGAGACCCAGTACTTC; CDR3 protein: CASSPNTQETQYF
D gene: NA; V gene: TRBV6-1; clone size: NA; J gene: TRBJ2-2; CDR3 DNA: TGTGCCAGCACGGTTCCGATCACCGGGGAGCTGTTTTTT; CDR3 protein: CASTVPITGELFF
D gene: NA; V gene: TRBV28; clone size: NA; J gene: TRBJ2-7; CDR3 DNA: TGTGCCAGCAGTACAAAGCGACGAAGTCCTCCCTACGAGCAGTACTTC; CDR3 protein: CASSTKRRSPPYEQYF
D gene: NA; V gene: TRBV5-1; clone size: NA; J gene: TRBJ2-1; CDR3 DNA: TGCGCCAGCAGAAAAGGGGGTGTAGACAATGAGCAGTTCTTC; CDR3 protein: CASRKGGVDNEQFF
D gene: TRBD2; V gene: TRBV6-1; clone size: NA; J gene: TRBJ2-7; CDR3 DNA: TGTGCCAGCAGTTCCCCGGGACTAGCGGGCGATGAGCAGTACTTC; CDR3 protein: CASSSPGLAGDEQYF
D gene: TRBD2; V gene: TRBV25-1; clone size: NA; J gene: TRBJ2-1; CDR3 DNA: TGTGCCAGCAGAGATAGCGGGCCGAGCTCCTACAATGAGCAGTTCTTC; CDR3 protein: CASRDSGPSSYNEQFF
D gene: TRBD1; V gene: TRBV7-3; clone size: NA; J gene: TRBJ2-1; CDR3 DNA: TGTGCCAGCAGCACAACAGGGGGGTACTACAATGAGCAGTTCTTC; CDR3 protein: CASSTTGGYYNEQFF
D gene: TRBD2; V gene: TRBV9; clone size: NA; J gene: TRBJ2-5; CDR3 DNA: TGTGCCAGCAGCACCCGGGAGGGACGGGGAGAGACCCAGTACTTC; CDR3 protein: CASSTREGRGETQYF
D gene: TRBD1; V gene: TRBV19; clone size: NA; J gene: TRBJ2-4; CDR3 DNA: TGTGCCAGTACCGGAGGGGACAGGAACATTCAGTACTTC; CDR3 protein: CASTGGDRNIQYF
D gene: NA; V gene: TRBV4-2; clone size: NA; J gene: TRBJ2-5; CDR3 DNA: TGTGCCAGCAGCCAGAGCCAGGGGGGAGAGACCCAGTACTTC; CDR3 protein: CASSQSQGGETQYF
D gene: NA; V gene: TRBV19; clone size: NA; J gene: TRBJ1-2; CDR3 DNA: TGTGCCAGTAGTGTCGGGACTTCCAACTATGGCTACACCTTC; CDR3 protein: CASSVGTSNYGYTF
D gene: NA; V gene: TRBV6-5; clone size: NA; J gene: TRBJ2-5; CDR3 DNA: TGTGCCAGCAGTTTGGCACAGACCCAGTACTTC; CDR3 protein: CASSLAQTQYF
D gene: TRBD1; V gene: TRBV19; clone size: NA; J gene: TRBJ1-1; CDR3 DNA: TGTGCCAGTAGCGGACAGGGGTCCGGAGGAGCTTTCTTT; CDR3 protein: CASSGQGSGGAFF
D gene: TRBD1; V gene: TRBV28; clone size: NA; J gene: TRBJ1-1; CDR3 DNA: TGTGCCAGCAGTTCCCCCGGACAGGCTTCCTGGGCTTTCTTT; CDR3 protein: CASSSPGQASWAFF
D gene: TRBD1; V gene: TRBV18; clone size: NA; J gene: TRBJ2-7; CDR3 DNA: TGTGCCAGCACACGGGACAGGGTTGCCGAGCAGTACTTC; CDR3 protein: CASTRDRVAEQYF
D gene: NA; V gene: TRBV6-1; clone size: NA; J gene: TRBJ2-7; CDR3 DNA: TGTGCCAGCAGTGAATCAGGGCCTATTTCCGAGCAGTACTTC; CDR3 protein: CASSESGPISEQYF
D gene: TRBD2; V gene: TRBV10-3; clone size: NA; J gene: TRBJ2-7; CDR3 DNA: TGTGCCATCAGTGATGGGACTACCTCCTACGAGCAGTACTTC; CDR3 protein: CAISDGTTSYEQYF
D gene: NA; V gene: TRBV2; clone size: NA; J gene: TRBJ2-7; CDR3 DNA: TGTGCCAGCACACAATCGTACGAGCAGTACTTC; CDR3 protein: CASTQSYEQYF
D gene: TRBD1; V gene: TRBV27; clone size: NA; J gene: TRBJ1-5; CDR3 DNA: TGTGCCAGCAGTTTTTCTTCATACAGGGGTGGCAATCAGCCCCAGCATTTT; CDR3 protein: CASSFSSYRGGNQPQHF
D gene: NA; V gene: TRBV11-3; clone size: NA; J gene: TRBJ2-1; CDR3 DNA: TGTGCCAGCAGCTTAGCTAGTCGTCAGAATGAGCAGTTCTTC; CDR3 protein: CASSLASRQNEQFF
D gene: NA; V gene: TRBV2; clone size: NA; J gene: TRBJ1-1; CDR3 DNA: TGTGCCAGCAGCCGGACTCCACGGTCTGAAGCTTTCTTT; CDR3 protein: CASSRTPRSEAFF
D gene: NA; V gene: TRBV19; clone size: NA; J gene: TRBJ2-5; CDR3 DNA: TGTGCCAGTAGTATAGCGTCCGCGTTTAAGAGCCAAGAGACCCAGTACTTC; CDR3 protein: CASSIASAFKSQETQYF
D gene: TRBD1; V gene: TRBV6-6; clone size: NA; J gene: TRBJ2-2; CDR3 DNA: TGTGCCAGCAGACCCGGACAGGCCACCGGGGAGCTGTTTTTT; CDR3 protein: CASRPGQATGELFF
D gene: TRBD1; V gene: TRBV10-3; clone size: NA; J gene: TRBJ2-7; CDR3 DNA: TGTGCCGCCAGCCCAGGGACAGCCTACGAGCAGTACTTC; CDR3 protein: CAASPGTAYEQYF
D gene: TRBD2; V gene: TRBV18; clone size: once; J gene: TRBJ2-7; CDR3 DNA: TGTGCCAGCTCAAAAATCTCGGGGGGAACCTACGAGCAGTACTTC; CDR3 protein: CASSKISGGTYEQYF
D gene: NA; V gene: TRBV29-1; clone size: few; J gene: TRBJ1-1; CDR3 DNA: TGCAGCGGGGCGGGACGGATGAACACTGAAGCTTTCTTT; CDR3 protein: CSGAGRMNTEAFF
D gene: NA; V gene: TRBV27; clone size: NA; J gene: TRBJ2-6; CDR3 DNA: TGTGCCAGCTGGGACTTCTCTGGGGCCAACGTCCTGACTTTC; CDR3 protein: CASWDFSGANVLTF
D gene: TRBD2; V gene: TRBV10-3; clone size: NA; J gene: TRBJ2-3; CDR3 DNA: TGTGCCATCAGATCTAGCGGGAGAGCCACAGATACGCAGTATTTT; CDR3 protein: CAIRSSGRATDTQYF
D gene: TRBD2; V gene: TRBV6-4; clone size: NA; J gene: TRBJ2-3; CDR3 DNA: TGTGCCAGCAGCGCTACTAGCGGAGCTAGCACAGATACGCAGTATTTT; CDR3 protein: CASSATSGASTDTQYF
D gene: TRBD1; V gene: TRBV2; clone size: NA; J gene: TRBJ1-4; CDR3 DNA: TGTGCCAGCAGCGACAGGGCTGGTAGGGAAAAACTGTTTTTT; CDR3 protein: CASSDRAGREKLFF
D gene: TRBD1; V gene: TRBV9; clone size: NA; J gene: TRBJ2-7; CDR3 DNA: TGTGCCAGCAGCGTCTGGACAGGGGAGGGCGAGCAGTACTTC; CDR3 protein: CASSVWTGEGEQYF
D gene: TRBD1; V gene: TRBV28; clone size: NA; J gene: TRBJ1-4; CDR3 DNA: TGTGCCAGCATTACGGTGAGGACAGGGGATAATGAAAAACTGTTTTTT; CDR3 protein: CASITVRTGDNEKLFF
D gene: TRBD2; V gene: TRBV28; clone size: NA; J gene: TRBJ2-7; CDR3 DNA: TGTGCCAGCACCAAGCGGGGGGACGAGCAGTACTTC; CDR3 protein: CASTKRGDEQYF
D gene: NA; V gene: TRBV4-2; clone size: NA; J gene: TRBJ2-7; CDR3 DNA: TGTGCCAGCAGCCAAGACAGGGTTGGCGAGCAGTACTTC; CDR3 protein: CASSQDRVGEQYF
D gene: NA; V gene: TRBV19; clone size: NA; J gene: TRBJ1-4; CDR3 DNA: TGTGCCAGCAGCGGGGGAGATGAAAAACTGTTTTTT; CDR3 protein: CASSGGDEKLFF
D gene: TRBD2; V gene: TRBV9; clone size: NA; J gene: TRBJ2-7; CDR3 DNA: TGTGCCAGCAGCGTAGGTGGGAGGGCCGGAAACGAGCAGTACTTC; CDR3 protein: CASSVGGRAGNEQYF
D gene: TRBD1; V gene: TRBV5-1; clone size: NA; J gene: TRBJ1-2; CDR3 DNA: TGCGCCAGCAGCTCAGGACAGGGGCGCGGGGACTATGGCTACACCTTC; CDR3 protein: CASSSGQGRGDYGYTF
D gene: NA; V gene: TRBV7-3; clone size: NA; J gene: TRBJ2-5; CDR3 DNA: TGTGCCAGCAGCAACGGGGAGACCCAGTACTTC; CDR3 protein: CASSNGETQYF
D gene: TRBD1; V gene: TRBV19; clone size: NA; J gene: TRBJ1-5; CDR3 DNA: TGTGCCAGTAGTGTCGCCGGGACAGCAAGACTAATAAATCAGCCCCAGCATTTT; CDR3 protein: CASSVAGTARLINQPQHF
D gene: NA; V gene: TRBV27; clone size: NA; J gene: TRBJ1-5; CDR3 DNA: TGTGCCAGCAGTTTAATGGCGCAGGGAAGTCAGCCCCAGCATTTT; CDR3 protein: CASSLMAQGSQPQHF
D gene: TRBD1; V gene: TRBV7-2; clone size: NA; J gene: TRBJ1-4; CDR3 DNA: TGTGCCAGCAGCTTAGCCTCCGGGACAGGGGAGAAAAAACTGTTTTTT; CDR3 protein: CASSLASGTGEKKLFF
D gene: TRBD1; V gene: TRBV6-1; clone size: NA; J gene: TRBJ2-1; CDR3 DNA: TGTGCCAGCAGTGAAAACCCTCGGGACAGCTTCTACAATGAGCAGTTCTTC; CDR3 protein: CASSENPRDSFYNEQFF
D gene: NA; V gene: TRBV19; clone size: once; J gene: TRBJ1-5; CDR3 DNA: TGTGCCAGTAGACTATTCCGGCAAGATCAGCCCCAGCATTTT; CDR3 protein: CASRLFRQDQPQHF
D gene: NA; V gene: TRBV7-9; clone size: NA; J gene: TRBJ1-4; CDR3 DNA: TGTGCCAGCAGCCCTACATCCCGAGGCCGAACTAATGAAAAACTGTTTTTT; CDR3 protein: CASSPTSRGRTNEKLFF